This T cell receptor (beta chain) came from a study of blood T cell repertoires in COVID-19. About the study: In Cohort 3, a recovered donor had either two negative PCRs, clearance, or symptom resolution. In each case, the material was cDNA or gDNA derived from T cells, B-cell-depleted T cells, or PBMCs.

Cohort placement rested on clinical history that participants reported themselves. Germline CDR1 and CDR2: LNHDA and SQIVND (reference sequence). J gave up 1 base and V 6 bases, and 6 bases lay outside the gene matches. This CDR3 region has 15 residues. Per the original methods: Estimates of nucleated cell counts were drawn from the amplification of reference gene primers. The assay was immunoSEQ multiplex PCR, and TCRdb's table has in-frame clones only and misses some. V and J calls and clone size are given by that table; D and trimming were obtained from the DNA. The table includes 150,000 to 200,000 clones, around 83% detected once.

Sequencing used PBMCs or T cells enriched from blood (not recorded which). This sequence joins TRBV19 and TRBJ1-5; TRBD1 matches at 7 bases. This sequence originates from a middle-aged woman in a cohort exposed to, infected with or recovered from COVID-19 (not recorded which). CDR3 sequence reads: CASRTHRGSNQPQHF. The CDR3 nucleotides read TGTGCCAGTAGAACCCACAGGGGAAGCAATCAGCCCCAGCATTTT. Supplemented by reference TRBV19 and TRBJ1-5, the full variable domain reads DGGITQSPKYLFRKEGQNVTLSCEQNLNHDAMYWYRQDPGQGLRLIYYSQIVNDFQKGDIAEGYSVSREKKESFPLTVTSAQKNPTAFYLCASRTHRGSNQPQHFGDGTRLSIL.